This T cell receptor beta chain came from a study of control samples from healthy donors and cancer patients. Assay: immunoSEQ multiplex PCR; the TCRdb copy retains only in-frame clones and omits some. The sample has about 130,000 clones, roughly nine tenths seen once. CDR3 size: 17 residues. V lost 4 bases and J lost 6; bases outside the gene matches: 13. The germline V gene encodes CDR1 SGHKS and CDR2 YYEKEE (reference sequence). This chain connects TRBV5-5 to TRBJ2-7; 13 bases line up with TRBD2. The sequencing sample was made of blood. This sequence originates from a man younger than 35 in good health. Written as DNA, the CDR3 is TGTGCCAGCAGCGGACTCGATCTGGGACTAGCGGGACGCGAGCAGTACTTC. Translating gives CASSGLDLGLAGREQYF.